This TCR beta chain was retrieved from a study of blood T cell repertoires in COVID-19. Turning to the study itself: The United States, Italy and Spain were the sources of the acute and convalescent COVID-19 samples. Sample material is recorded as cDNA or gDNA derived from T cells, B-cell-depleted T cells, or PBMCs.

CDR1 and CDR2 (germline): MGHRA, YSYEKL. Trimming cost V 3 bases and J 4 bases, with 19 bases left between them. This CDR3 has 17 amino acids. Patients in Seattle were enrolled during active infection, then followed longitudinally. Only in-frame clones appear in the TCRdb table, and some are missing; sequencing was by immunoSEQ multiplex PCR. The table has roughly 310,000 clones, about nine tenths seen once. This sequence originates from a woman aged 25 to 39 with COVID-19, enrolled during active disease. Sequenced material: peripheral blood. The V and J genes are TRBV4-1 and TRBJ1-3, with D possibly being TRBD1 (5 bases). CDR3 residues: CASSQAFPGLGGNTIYF. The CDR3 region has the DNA TGCGCCAGCAGCCAGGCCTTTCCGGGACTTGGAGGAAACACCATATATTTT.